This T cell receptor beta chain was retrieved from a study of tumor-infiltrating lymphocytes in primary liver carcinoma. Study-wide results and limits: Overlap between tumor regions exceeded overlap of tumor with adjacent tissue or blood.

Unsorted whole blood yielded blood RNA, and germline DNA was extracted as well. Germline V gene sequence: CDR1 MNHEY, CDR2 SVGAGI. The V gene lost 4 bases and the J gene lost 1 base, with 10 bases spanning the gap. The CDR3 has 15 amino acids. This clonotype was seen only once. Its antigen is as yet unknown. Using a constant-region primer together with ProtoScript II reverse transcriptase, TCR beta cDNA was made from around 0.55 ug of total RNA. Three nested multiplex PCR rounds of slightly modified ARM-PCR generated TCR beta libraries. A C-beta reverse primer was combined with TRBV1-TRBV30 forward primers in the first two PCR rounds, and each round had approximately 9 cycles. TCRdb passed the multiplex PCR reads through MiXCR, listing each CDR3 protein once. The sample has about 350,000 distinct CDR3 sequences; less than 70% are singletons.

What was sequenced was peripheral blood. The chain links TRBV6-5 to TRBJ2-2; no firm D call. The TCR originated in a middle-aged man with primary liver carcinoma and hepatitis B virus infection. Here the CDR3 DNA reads TGTGCCAGCAGTTTAGGCAGCTTGAACACCGGGGAGCTGTTTTTT. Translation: CASSLGSLNTGELFF.